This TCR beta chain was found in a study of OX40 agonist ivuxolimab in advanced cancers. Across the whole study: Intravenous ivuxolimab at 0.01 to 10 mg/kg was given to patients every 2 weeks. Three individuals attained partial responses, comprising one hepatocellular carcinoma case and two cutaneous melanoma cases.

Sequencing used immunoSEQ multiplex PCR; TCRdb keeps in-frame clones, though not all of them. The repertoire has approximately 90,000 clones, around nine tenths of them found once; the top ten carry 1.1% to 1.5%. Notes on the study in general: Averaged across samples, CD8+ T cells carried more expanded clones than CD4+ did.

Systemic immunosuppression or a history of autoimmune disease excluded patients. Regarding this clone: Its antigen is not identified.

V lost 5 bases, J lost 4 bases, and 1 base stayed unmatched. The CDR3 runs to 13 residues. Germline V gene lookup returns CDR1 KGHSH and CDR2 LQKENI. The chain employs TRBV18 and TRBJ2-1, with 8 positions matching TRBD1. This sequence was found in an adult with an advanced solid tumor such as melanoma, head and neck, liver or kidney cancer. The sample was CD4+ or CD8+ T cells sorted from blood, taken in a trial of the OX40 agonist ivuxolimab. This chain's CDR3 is CASSGQGYNEQFF. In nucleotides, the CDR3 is TGTGCCAGCTCAGGACAGGGATACAATGAGCAGTTCTTC.